Reported below is one T cell receptor (beta chain). Its cognate antigen is unknown. Germline CDR1 SGHRS, CDR2 YFSETQ. The CDR3 sequence is 13 residues long. Unmatched junction bases numbered 0, after V lost 3 bases and J lost 4 bases. Measured with immunoSEQ multiplex PCR; TCRdb has only the in-frame clones, and not every one. Of approximately 52,000 clones in the sample, around 84% were seen once. The data are from a study of T cells after posttransplantation cyclophosphamide. Findings and limits, study-wide: Blood and skin or GI T cell repertoires showed limited TRB overlap. Later blood repertoires were often dominated by clones from the donor CD8+ memory compartment. Recipient CMV seropositivity and CMV reactivation strongly tracked TRB clonality.

This TCR was sampled from a man aged 25-45 years with a blood cancer, CMV-positive, and with a related stem cell donor. The chain recombines TRBV5-1 with TRBJ1-3, with 8 nucleotides matching TRBD1. The sample consisted of PBMCs. Here the CDR3 DNA reads TGCGCCAGCAGCTGGACAGGGGGAAACACCATATATTTT. This gives the protein CASSWTGGNTIYF.